The subject of this entry is one T cell receptor (beta chain). This table comes from immunoSEQ multiplex PCR, and its TCRdb copy is limited to in-frame clones, with some not included. The sample carries 77,000 or so clones, about 70% recorded once. These data are taken from a study of blood T cell repertoires in COVID-19. About the research overall: COVID-19 samples from acute and convalescent phases originated in the United States, Italy and Spain.

Germline V lookup: CDR1 KGHSH, CDR2 LQKENI. The CDR3 is made up of 20 amino acids. V lost 3 bases and J lost 2; bases outside the gene matches: 18. The rearrangement uses TRBV18 and TRBJ2-3; TRBD2 agrees at 9 bases. The sample consisted of peripheral blood. The origin of this receptor is a woman over 75 with active or convalescent COVID-19. The CDR3: CASSPDLSGGSHSPTDTQYF. As DNA, the CDR3 is TGTGCCAGCTCACCGGACCTTAGCGGGGGCTCCCACAGCCCCACAGATACGCAGTATTTT.